The sequence of this TCR beta chain was determined in a study of blood T cell repertoires in COVID-19. Germline CDR1 SGHTA, CDR2 FQGTGA. Trimming took off 3 bases at V and 5 bases at J, with 11 bases between the two ends. The CDR3 length is 14 residues. This clone was detected a few times. TCRdb keeps only in-frame clones here, not all; method: immunoSEQ multiplex PCR. The sample carries approximately 450,000 clones, 85% to 90% recorded once. The V gene is TRBV7-3, the J gene TRBJ1-5, with D tentatively TRBD1 (5 bases). The sequenced sample was peripheral blood. The sequence came from a woman aged 30 to 39 with acute or convalescent COVID-19. The CDR3: CASSFPRVDQPQHF. The CDR3 DNA sequence: TGTGCCAGCAGCTTCCCCAGGGTGGATCAGCCCCAGCATTTT. The variable domain in full, completed from reference TRBV7-3 and TRBJ1-5, reads GAGVSQTPSNKVTEKGKYVELRCDPISGHTALYWYRQSLGQGPEFLIYFQGTGAADDSGLPNDRFFAVRPEGSVSTLKIQRTERGDSAVYLCASSFPRVDQPQHFGDGTRLSIL.